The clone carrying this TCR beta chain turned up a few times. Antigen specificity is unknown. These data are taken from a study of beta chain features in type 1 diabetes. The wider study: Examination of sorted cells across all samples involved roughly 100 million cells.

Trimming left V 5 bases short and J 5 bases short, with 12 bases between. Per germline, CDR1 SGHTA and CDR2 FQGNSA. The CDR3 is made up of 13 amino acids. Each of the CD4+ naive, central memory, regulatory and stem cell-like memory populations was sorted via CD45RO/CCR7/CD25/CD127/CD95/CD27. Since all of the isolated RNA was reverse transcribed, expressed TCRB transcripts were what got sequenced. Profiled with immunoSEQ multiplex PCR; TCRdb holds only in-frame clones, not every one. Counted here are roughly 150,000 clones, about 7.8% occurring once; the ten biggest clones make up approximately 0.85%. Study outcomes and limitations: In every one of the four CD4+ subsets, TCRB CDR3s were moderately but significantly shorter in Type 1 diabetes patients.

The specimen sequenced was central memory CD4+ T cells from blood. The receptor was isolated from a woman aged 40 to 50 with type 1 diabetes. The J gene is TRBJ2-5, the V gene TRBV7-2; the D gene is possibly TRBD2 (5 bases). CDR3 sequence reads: CASSTSPGETQYF. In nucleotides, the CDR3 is TGTGCCAGCAGCACTTCCCCGGGGGAGACCCAGTACTTC. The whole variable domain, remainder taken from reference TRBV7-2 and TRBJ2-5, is GAGVSQSPSNKVTEKGKDVELRCDPISGHTALYWYRQSLGQGLEFLIYFQGNSAPDKSGLPSDRFSAERTGGSVSTLTIQRTQQEDSAVYLCASSTSPGETQYFGPGTRLLVL.